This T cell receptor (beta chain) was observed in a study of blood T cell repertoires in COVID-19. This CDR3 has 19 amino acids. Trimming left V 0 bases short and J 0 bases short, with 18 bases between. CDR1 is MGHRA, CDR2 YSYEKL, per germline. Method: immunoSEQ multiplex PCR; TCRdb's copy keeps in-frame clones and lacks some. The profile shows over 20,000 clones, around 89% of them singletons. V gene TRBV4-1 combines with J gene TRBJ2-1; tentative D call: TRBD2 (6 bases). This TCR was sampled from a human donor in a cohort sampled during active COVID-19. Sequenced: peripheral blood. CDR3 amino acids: CASSQEWPSAMSSYNEQFF. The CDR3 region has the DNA TGCGCCAGCAGCCAAGAGTGGCCTAGCGCGATGAGCTCCTACAATGAGCAGTTCTTC.